Each of the 26 T cell receptor beta chains below was sequenced from the same sample in a study of cytomegalovirus exposure and HLA in healthy donors. The PCR used 60 Vbeta and 13 Jbeta primers. The protocol was immunoSEQ multiplex PCR, while the TCRdb copy is restricted to in-frame clones and leaves out a portion. Of about 160,000 clones detected, roughly 82% appear once; the ten largest clones hold about 10%. Sequences were obtained from PBMCs. These receptors were taken from a man aged 45-60 years in good health and CMV-seropositive.

This chain uses TRBV7-9 with TRBJ2-7; tentative D call: TRBD2 (5 bases). CDR1 SEHNR and CDR2 FQNEAQ come from the germline V gene (reference sequence). Between the trimmed V and J ends, which lost 3 bases and 3 bases, there was a span of 9 bases. This CDR3 has 13 amino acids. CDR3 DNA: TGTGCCAGCAGCTTCGGGATGGTCTACGAGCAGTACTTC. Translated: CASSFGMVYEQYF.

The chain links TRBV28 to TRBJ1-2; TRBD1 is a possible D gene (5 bases). V lost 2 bases and J lost 5, with 15 bases in between. The CDR3 has 15 residues. CDR1 and CDR2 (germline): MDHEN, SYDVKM. This CDR3 reads CASSLGANYWYGYTF. The CDR3 DNA reads as TGTGCCAGCAGTTTAGGGGCCAACTACTGGTATGGCTACACCTTC.

The chain has TRBV5-6 and TRBJ2-1, with TRBD1 matching over 9 bases. The trim removed 0 bases at V and 8 bases at J, leaving 9 bases unmatched. The length of the CDR3 is 16 residues. Germline lookup yields CDR1 SGHDT and CDR2 YYEEEE. The CDR3 is CASSLERTGVDDEQFF. In DNA, the CDR3 is TGTGCCAGCAGCTTGGAAAGGACAGGGGTTGATGATGAGCAGTTCTTC.

The CDR3 bases are TGTGCCAGCACTAAGTCCAATCTGGATGAGCAGTTCTTC. Protein sequence: CASTKSNLDEQFF. The V call is TRBV28, the J call TRBJ2-1; unclear D gene. With 7 bases removed from V and 8 bases from J, the gap between germline ends came to 15 bases. The CDR3 is 13 residues long. CDR1 is MDHEN, CDR2 SYDVKM, per germline.

This clone was counted a few times. CDR3 coding DNA: TGTGCCAGCAGTTTAAATCTACTCCGGGACAGGAGCACAGATACGCAGTATTTT. Translating it yields CASSLNLLRDRSTDTQYF. The J gene is TRBJ2-3, the V gene TRBV28; 8 bases line up with TRBD1. CDR1 is MDHEN and CDR2 is SYDVKM in the germline V gene. The length of the CDR3 is 18 residues. V lost 2 bases to trimming and J lost 0 bases; unmatched junction nucleotides: 10.

V usage is TRBV7-6 and J usage is TRBJ1-6; 8 bases agree with TRBD1. The CDR3 length is 15 residues. The V segment lost 3 bases and the J segment 9 bases; nucleotides outside the gene matches: 7. From germline, CDR1 is SGHVS and CDR2 FNYEAQ. CDR3 region: CASSLGDRTVSPLHF. DNA for the CDR3: TGTGCCAGCAGCTTGGGGGACAGGACGGTTTCACCCCTCCACTTT.

A note on this clone: A read error may produce the germline difference seen at one junction end. The chain has TRBV7-7 and TRBJ2-2; 8 nucleotides agree with TRBD2. The CDR3 sequence is 16 residues long. Per germline, CDR1 SSHAT and CDR2 FNYEAQ (reference sequence). This chain's CDR3 is CASSPRSGGGTGELFF. As DNA, the CDR3 is TGTGCTAGCAGCCCCCGGTCGGGAGGGGGCACCGGGGAGCTGTTTTTT. The variable domain in full, completed from reference TRBV7-7 and TRBJ2-2, reads GAGVSQSPRYKVTKRGQDVTLRCDPISSHATLYWYQQALGQGPEFLTYFNYEAQPDKSGLPSDRFSAERPEGSISTLTIQRTEQRDSAMYRCASSPRSGGGTGELFFGEGSRLTVL.

The chain recombines TRBV5-8 with TRBJ2-5; 10 nucleotides match TRBD1. V lost 3 bases, J lost 2 bases, and 16 bases stayed unmatched. The germline gives CDR1 SGHTS, CDR2 YDEGEE. The CDR3 consists of 19 residues. CDR3 residues: CASSSGTGDLVWDQETQYF. CDR3 nucleotide sequence: TGTGCCAGCAGCTCCGGGACAGGGGATCTTGTTTGGGATCAAGAGACCCAGTACTTC. The full variable domain, rest sourced from reference TRBV5-8 and TRBJ2-5, is EAGVTQSPTHLIKTRGQQATLRCSPISGHTSVYWYQQALGLGLQFLLWYDEGEERNRGNFPPRFSGRQFPNYSSELNVNALELEDSALYLCASSSGTGDLVWDQETQYFGPGTRLLVL.

The rearrangement uses TRBV28 and TRBJ1-2; D is unresolved. CDR1 is MDHEN and CDR2 is SYDVKM in the germline V gene. With 6 bases removed from V and 8 bases from J, the gap between germline ends came to 10 bases. The CDR3 is 11 residues long. The CDR3 DNA reads TGTGCCAGCAGGGCACCCTGGGGCTACACCTTC. Encoded protein: CASRAPWGYTF.

The chain links TRBV7-2 to TRBJ2-2; D is unclear. CDR1 SGHTA and CDR2 FQGNSA come from the germline V gene. V dropped 4 bases and J dropped 7 bases, with 13 bases sitting between them. CDR3 length: 14 amino acids. The CDR3 DNA follows: TGTGCCAGCAGCTCCCTCGGTCGCGGCGGGGAGCTGTTTTTT. It encodes CASSSLGRGGELFF.

The genes are TRBV28 and TRBJ1-4; D is undetermined. Trimming took off 3 bases at V and 8 bases at J, with 13 bases between the two ends. The CDR3 is 14 amino acids. CDR1 and CDR2 from the germline V gene are MDHEN and SYDVKM. CDR3 coding DNA: TGTGCCAGCAGTTTCGGGGTGTCGGGCGAAAAACTGTTTTTT. Its translation is CASSFGVSGEKLFF.

The chain has TRBV19 and TRBJ1-4; D is undetermined. The CDR3 is 12 amino acids. Germline-derived CDR1 and CDR2 are LNHDA and SQIVND (reference sequence). V shed 8 bases and J shed 3 bases, with 7 bases lying between them. In DNA form, the CDR3 reads TGTGCCAGTGCGGGAGCTAATGAAAAACTGTTTTTT. Its protein is CASAGANEKLFF.

The chain combines TRBV7-3 with TRBJ1-6, with D tentatively TRBD1 (6 bases). The CDR3 is 14 amino acids. Germline CDR1 reads SGHTA; CDR2 reads FQGTGA. Trimming pared 5 bases from V and 5 bases from J, leaving 10 bases between. Written as DNA, the CDR3 is TGTGCCAGCAGCCTGGGGGCAGATAATTCACCCCTCCACTTT. Protein: CASSLGADNSPLHF.

The chain uses TRBV5-8 and TRBJ1-6, with D maybe TRBD1 (6 bases). CDR3 length: 13 residues. Per germline, CDR1 SGHTS and CDR2 YDEGEE. V was cut by 6 bases and J by 9 bases, with 13 bases left in between. The CDR3 is CASTPPRGSPLHF. For the CDR3, the DNA is TGTGCCAGCACCCCTCCCAGGGGTTCACCCCTCCACTTT.

J is TRBJ1-4 and V is TRBV5-1; D not resolved. Per the germline V gene, CDR1 is SGHRS and CDR2 is YFSETQ. The CDR3 totals 15 residues. Between the trimmed V and J ends, which lost 4 bases and 3 bases, there was a span of 13 bases. The CDR3 spells CASSLPGGANEKLFF. The CDR3, as DNA: TGCGCCAGCAGCCTCCCCGGAGGTGCTAATGAAAAACTGTTTTTT.

This clone has only one observation. The chain is built from TRBV5-1 and TRBJ2-2; 8 bases are shared with TRBD1. From germline, CDR1 is SGHRS and CDR2 YFSETQ. Trimming at V came to 7 bases and at J to 2 bases, leaving 10 bases not matched to a gene. This CDR3 contains 16 residues. CDR3 sequence (DNA): TGCGCCAGCTCTGCTTGGTCAGGGGGCAACACCGGGGAGCTGTTTTTT. Protein sequence: CASSAWSGGNTGELFF.

The chain uses TRBV7-2 and TRBJ1-3; D is ambiguous. V was shortened by 2 bases and J by 2 bases, with 7 bases between the two germline ends. The V gene's germline CDR1 is SGHTA and CDR2 FQGNSA. The CDR3 is 14 amino acids. The CDR3 protein is CASSLQAPGNTIYF. The CDR3 DNA reads as TGTGCCAGCAGCTTACAGGCTCCTGGAAACACCATATATTTT.

This clone was seen only a few times. The V call is TRBV7-3, the J call TRBJ2-7; possible D gene TRBD1, 5 bases. CDR1 and CDR2 from the germline V gene are SGHTA and FQGTGA. This CDR3 is built from 12 residues. The CDR3 DNA reads TGTGCGTTGCTCAGGGCAACAGGCGAGCAGTACTTC. Its protein is CALLRATGEQYF.

This clone was picked up one time. The chain combines TRBV28 with TRBJ2-7; D possibly corresponds to TRBD1 (6 bases). The CDR3 extends over 14 amino acids. The germline CDR1 and CDR2 sequences are MDHEN and SYDVKM. The ends were cut back, 10 bases at V and 3 bases at J, with 19 bases in the middle. Here the CDR3 DNA reads TGTGCCACCCACACGGCAGGGGCGGGCTACGAGCAGTACTTC. Amino acids: CATHTAGAGYEQYF.

The chain is built from TRBV19 and TRBJ2-2; 8 bases line up with TRBD1. Germline CDR1 is LNHDA and CDR2 is SQIVND (reference sequence). Trimming at V came to 9 bases and at J to 3 bases, leaving 9 bases not matched to a gene. The CDR3 consists of 15 residues. The CDR3 region has the DNA TGTGCCAGCCACCGCAGGGGGCTCGACACCGGGGAGCTGTTTTTT. It is translated as CASHRRGLDTGELFF.

The rearrangement joins TRBV4-3 to TRBJ2-2; 11 nucleotides line up with TRBD2. From germline, CDR1 is LGHNA and CDR2 YSLEER. The CDR3 contains 18 residues. V shed 0 bases and J 3 bases; nucleotides not matched to a gene: 6. As DNA, the CDR3 is TGCGCCAGCAGCCAAGATCGGGCTAGCGGGGGGTACACCGGGGAGCTGTTTTTT. Protein sequence: CASSQDRASGGYTGELFF.

The rearrangement joins TRBV7-2 to TRBJ2-3; D not certain. Per the germline V gene, CDR1 is SGHTA and CDR2 is FQGNSA. Trimming pared 5 bases from V and 3 bases from J, leaving 18 bases between. The CDR3 spans 16 residues. CDR3 region: CASSRVVRAPTDTQYF. The CDR3 coding sequence is TGTGCCAGCAGCCGAGTAGTCAGAGCGCCTACAGATACGCAGTATTTT.

This clone was observed once. The gene calls are TRBV6-5 and TRBJ1-1; 7 positions match TRBD1. Looked up from germline, CDR1 is MNHEY and CDR2 is SVGAGI. The CDR3 is made up of 13 amino acids. J gave up 10 bases and V 5 bases, and 10 bases lay outside the gene matches. The CDR3 is CASSEGGRSGAFF. CDR3 sequence (DNA): TGTGCCAGCAGTGAAGGGGGCCGTTCTGGAGCTTTCTTT.

DNA for the CDR3: TGTGCCAGCAGCGTAGCGCTAGCGGGAGACTCCCAAGAGACCCAGTACTTC. This translates into CASSVALAGDSQETQYF. The chain has TRBV9 and TRBJ2-5, with 10 bases aligning to TRBD2. Trimming removed 0 bases from V and 1 base from J; junction bases left unmatched: 6. There are 17 residues in the CDR3. Looked up from germline, CDR1 is SGDLS and CDR2 is YYNGEE. Together with reference TRBV9 and TRBJ2-5, the CDR3 gives the full variable domain: DSGVTQTPKHLITATGQRVTLRCSPRSGDLSVYWYQQSLDQGLQFLIQYYNGEERAKGNILERFSAQQFPDLHSELNLSSLELGDSALYFCASSVALAGDSQETQYFGPGTRLLVL.

The J gene is TRBJ1-2, the V gene TRBV28, with TRBD1 matching over 9 bases. The CDR3 loop spans 16 amino acids. Germline assignment: CDR1 MDHEN and CDR2 SYDVKM. V trimming: 5 bases; J trimming: 8 bases; junction bases outside the gene matches: 15. The chain's CDR3 is CASSLLNPGQGYGYTF. The DNA of the CDR3 is TGTGCCAGCAGTCTCTTAAATCCGGGACAGGGTTACGGCTACACCTTC.

V is TRBV6-5 and J is TRBJ2-7; 14 bases line up with TRBD2. In germline, CDR1 is MNHEY, CDR2 SVGAGI. With 2 bases clipped from V and 10 bases from J, the junction kept 4 bases outside the gene matches. The CDR3 extends over 14 amino acids. The CDR3 bases are TGTGCCAGCAGTTACGGGACTAGCGGGAGAATACAGTACTTC. Translated, it gives CASSYGTSGRIQYF.